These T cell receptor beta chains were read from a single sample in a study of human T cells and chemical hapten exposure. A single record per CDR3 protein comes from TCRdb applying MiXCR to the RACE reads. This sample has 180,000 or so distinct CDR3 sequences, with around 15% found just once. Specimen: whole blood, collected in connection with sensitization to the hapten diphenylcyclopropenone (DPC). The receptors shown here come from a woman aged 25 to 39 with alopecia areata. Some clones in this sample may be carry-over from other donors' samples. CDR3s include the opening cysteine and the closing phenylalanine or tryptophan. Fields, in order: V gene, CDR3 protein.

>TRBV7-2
CVSSWVQGQGEAFF
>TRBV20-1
CSAVSGQALIGNQPQHF
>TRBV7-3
CASRGTGVDIQYF
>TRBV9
CASSVGVSYNEQFF
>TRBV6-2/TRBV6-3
CASRGRYSPLHF
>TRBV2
CASSERSGDNEKLFF
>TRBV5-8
CASSLRGAGGPAETQYF
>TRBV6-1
CASSGPGVLYEQYF
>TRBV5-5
CASTQGTGGVNEQFF
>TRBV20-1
CSASGRGSGMSNQPQHF
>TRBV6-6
CASSYPGLHANTGELFF
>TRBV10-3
CATGGGGSSYNEQFF
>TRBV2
CASIKSTGGGQPQHF
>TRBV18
CASSTQATTDTQYF
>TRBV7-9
CASSSDRNPSYEQYF
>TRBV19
CASSTGQGGDGYTF
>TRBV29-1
CSVVSVYEQYF
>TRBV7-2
CASSPTMGGIEAFF
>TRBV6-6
CASSYPVGQFYEQYF
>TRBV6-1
CASGQGALTGELFF
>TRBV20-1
CSALRAQGANTGELFF
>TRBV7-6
CASSLTGGSTDTQYF
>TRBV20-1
CSARFDGSSYNSPLHF
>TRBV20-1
CSAREVHYEQYF
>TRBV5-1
CASSLAGQGAGNEQFF
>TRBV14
CASSQDWGGWNEQFF
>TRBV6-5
CATLRRTENTEAFF
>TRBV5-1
CASRDRSANSPLHF
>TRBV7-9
CASSLALAQGDEQFF
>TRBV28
CASSLNRWVYF
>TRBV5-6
CASSLAGGGAFF
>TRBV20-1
CSAIRTDQRYEQYF
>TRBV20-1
CSARAVPGNTIYF
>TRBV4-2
CASSQDYGRSSYNEQFF
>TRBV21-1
CASSLRAASDRVMSNQPQHF
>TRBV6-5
CASSYSDGTAYGYTF
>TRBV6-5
CASRRRSSPLHF
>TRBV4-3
CASSHYKNTEAFF
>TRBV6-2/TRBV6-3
CASRLMNTEAFF
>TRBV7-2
CASSVQGGETQYF
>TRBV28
CASSSPYEQYF
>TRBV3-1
CASSRTPSGTATFKQFF
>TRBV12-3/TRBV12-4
CASSFDDRWNTEAFF
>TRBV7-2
CASNSGTRGSPLHF
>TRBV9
CASSVDGGTNYGYTF
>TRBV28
CASSVTPHGYTF
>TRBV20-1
CSAPIAGVYEQYF
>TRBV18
CASSRTRGADTQYF
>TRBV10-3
CAISGQGREPQHF
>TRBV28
CASRTGQGEAYEQYF
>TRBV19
CASSRTDSSNQPQHF
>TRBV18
CASSPVVSLEQYF
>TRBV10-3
CAIRGIPPYNEQFF
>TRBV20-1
CSASEIGYYNEQFF
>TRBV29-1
CSVEISIVTDTQYF